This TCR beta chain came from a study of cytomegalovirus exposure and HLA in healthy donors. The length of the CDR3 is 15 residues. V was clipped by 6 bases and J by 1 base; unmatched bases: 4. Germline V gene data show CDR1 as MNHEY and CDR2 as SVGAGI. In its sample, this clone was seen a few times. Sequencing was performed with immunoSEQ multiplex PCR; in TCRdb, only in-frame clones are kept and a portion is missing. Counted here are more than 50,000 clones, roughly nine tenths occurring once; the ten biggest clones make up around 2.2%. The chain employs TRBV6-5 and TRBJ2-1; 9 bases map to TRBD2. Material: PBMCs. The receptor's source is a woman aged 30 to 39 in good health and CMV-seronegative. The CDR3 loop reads CASSRLAESYNEQFF. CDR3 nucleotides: TGTGCCAGCAGCCGACTAGCGGAATCCTACAATGAGCAGTTCTTC.